These 23 T cell receptor beta chains originate from one sample sequenced in a study of radiotherapy plus CTLA-4 blockade in lung cancer. The data were produced by immunoSEQ multiplex PCR, yet TCRdb's version contains in-frame clones alone and is incomplete. The top ten hold roughly 5.3% of the sample, which has roughly 120,000 clones, more than 65% seen once. The sequenced sample was peripheral blood, obtained from a patient treated with radiotherapy plus ipilimumab. The receptors derive from a human donor with non-small cell lung cancer who had a partial response to radiotherapy plus ipilimumab.

The CDR3 coding sequence is TGTGCCTCCGCCCTAGAGTTTGTCTATGAGCAGTTCTTC. Translated: CASALEFVYEQFF. The J gene is TRBJ2-1, the V gene TRBV7-6; no clear D. V was trimmed by 11 bases and J by 8 bases, leaving 19 bases between them. Germline lookup yields CDR1 SGHVS and CDR2 FNYEAQ. The CDR3 loop spans 13 amino acids.

The chain couples TRBV6-6 to TRBJ1-6; 7 bases fit TRBD1. The CDR3 is 16 amino acids. The germline gives CDR1 MNHNY, CDR2 SVGAGI (reference sequence). V shed 2 bases and J 4 bases; nucleotides not matched to a gene: 5. CDR3 nucleotide sequence: TGTGCCAGCAGTTACGGCTGGGACAGATATAATTCACCCCTCCACTTT. It codes for CASSYGWDRYNSPLHF.

In its sample, this clone was seen a few times. This chain links TRBV28 with TRBJ1-3; 7 nucleotides agree with TRBD1. With 6 bases clipped from V and 0 bases from J, the junction kept 2 bases outside the gene matches. This CDR3 has 14 residues. Germline values: CDR1 MDHEN, CDR2 SYDVKM. The chain's CDR3 is CASRSGGSGNTIYF. CDR3 DNA sequence: TGTGCCAGCAGATCAGGGGGCTCTGGAAACACCATATATTTT.

The CDR3 nucleotides are TGTGCCAGCAGCCCAAAGACAGGGGTGGAGACCCAGTACTTC. Translated, it gives CASSPKTGVETQYF. This rearrangement joins TRBV7-9 to TRBJ2-5, with 8 bases matching TRBD1. V dropped 5 bases and J dropped 5; count of bases not matched to a gene: 7. Germline CDR1 and CDR2: SEHNR and FQNEAQ (reference sequence). The CDR3 extends over 14 amino acids.

The chain has TRBV18 and TRBJ2-3; TRBD2 matches at 8 bases. The CDR3 spans 15 residues. Unmatched junction bases numbered 6, after V lost 4 bases and J lost 3 bases. Germline CDR1 reads KGHSH; CDR2 reads LQKENI. The CDR3 nucleotides are TGTGCCAGCTCACACGGGATAGCGGGAACAGATACGCAGTATTTT. This translates into CASSHGIAGTDTQYF.

The genes are TRBV7-6 and TRBJ1-1; 8 bases align to TRBD1. Germline CDR1 SGHVS, CDR2 FNYEAQ. The CDR3 sequence is 15 residues long. Germline trimming cut 4 bases from V and 5 bases from J; bases unmatched to any gene: 9. CDR3 DNA sequence: TGTGCCAGCAGCTCGACTCAGGGGGCATGGACTGAAGCTTTCTTT. Its translation: CASSSTQGAWTEAFF.

The genes are TRBV7-9 and TRBJ2-5; TRBD1 matches at 8 bases. V trimming: 2 bases; J trimming: 2 bases; junction bases outside the gene matches: 13. CDR1 and CDR2 from the germline V gene are SEHNR and FQNEAQ (reference sequence). This CDR3 is 18 amino acids long. CDR3 protein: CASSLNPMGQVGQETQYF. CDR3 in DNA: TGTGCCAGCAGCTTAAACCCTATGGGACAGGTCGGACAAGAGACCCAGTACTTC.

This clone was observed once. The chain links TRBV5-1 to TRBJ2-5, with 7 bases lining up with TRBD1. V gave up 0 bases and J gave up 2 bases; unmatched junction bases: 10. The V gene's germline CDR1 is SGHRS and CDR2 YFSETQ. The CDR3 contains 17 residues. The CDR3 DNA reads TGCGCCAGCAGCTTGGGTCGTAGTGGGGGACAGCAAGAGACCCAGTACTTC. Protein: CASSLGRSGGQQETQYF.

The J gene is TRBJ1-4, the V gene TRBV2; D gene ambiguous. The CDR3 contains 13 residues. Germline V lookup: CDR1 SNHLY, CDR2 FYNNEI. Trimming cost V 3 bases and J 10 bases, with 12 bases left between them. DNA for the CDR3: TGTGCCAGCAGTGATTTGGGGAGGGCAAAACTGTTTTTT. Its translation is CASSDLGRAKLFF. Complete variable domain (other parts from reference TRBV2 and TRBJ1-4): EPEVTQTPSHQVTQMGQEVILRCVPISNHLYFYWYRQILGQKVEFLVSFYNNEISEKSEIFDDQFSVERPDGSNFTLKIRSTKLEDSAMYFCASSDLGRAKLFFGSGTQLSVL.

The V call is TRBV7-3, the J call TRBJ2-3; no clear D. Germline V lookup: CDR1 SGHTA, CDR2 FQGTGA. The CDR3 loop spans 14 amino acids. Between the trimmed V and J ends, which lost 2 bases and 0 bases, there was a span of 6 bases. CDR3 loop: CASSLGVSTDTQYF. The DNA of the CDR3 is TGTGCCAGCAGCTTAGGAGTTAGCACAGATACGCAGTATTTT.

V gene TRBV5-1 combines with J gene TRBJ2-7, with 7 bases matching TRBD1. Germline trimming cut 3 bases from V and 2 bases from J; bases unmatched to any gene: 5. Germline V lookup: CDR1 SGHRS, CDR2 YFSETQ. The CDR3 sequence is 14 residues long. The CDR3 sequence is CASSSRQGTYEQYF. Here the CDR3 DNA reads TGCGCCAGCAGCTCCAGACAGGGCACCTACGAGCAGTACTTC.

V and J are TRBV18 and TRBJ1-3; D not resolved. The germline V gene encodes CDR1 KGHSH and CDR2 LQKENI. V shed 6 bases and J shed 2 bases, with 8 bases lying between them. The CDR3 has 13 amino acids. This CDR3 is CASSGNTGNTIYF. In DNA, the CDR3 is TGTGCCAGCTCCGGGAACACTGGAAACACCATATATTTT.

The rearrangement uses TRBV6-5 and TRBJ1-5; maybe TRBD1 (6 bases). The J call is in doubt because the DNA end fits TRBJ2-3 better. This CDR3 spans 13 amino acids. Per germline, CDR1 MNHEY and CDR2 SVGAGI. The CDR3 region is CASTLTGNQPQYF. CDR3 sequence (DNA): TGTGCCAGCACCCTGACAGGCAATCAGCCCCAGTATTTT.

V is TRBV5-5 and J is TRBJ1-5, with a tentative D call TRBD1 (5 bases). The ends were cut back, 1 base at V and 5 bases at J, with 13 bases in the middle. This CDR3 has 15 residues. Per germline, CDR1 SGHKS and CDR2 YYEKEE (reference sequence). The chain's CDR3 is CASSLTRVKDQPQHF. Here the CDR3 DNA reads TGTGCCAGCAGCTTGACCAGGGTCAAAGATCAGCCCCAGCATTTT.

The V call is TRBV5-6, the J call TRBJ1-1; no definite D call. Trimming stripped 1 base from V and 2 bases from J, with 6 bases between. CDR1 is SGHDT and CDR2 is YYEEEE in the germline V gene. The CDR3 is 13 residues long. The CDR3 nucleotides read TGTGCCAGCAGCTTGCTAGCTAACACTGAAGCTTTCTTT. Translation gives CASSLLANTEAFF.

This chain uses TRBV9 with TRBJ2-2; 8 nucleotides align to TRBD1. V trimming: 5 bases; J trimming: 6 bases; junction bases outside the gene matches: 12. CDR3 length equals 16 residues. Germline CDR1 and CDR2: SGDLS and YYNGEE. CDR3 coding DNA: TGTGCCAGCAGTCTAGGGACAGGTTTCGTCGCCGGGGAGCTGTTTTTT. The encoded protein is CASSLGTGFVAGELFF.

In its sample, this clone was seen a few times. The chain is built from TRBV7-2 and TRBJ1-2; D remains ambiguous. Germline lookup yields CDR1 SGHTA and CDR2 FQGNSA. CDR3 length: 15 residues. V shed 1 base and J shed 0 bases, with 9 bases lying between them. The CDR3: CASSLGARSNYGYTF. CDR3 coding DNA: TGTGCCAGCAGCTTAGGAGCCAGGTCTAACTATGGCTACACCTTC.

The chain links TRBV6-5 to TRBJ2-7, with D possibly being TRBD1 (6 bases). Germline loops: CDR1 MNHEY, CDR2 SVGAGI. The CDR3 is 14 amino acids. The V gene lost 9 bases and the J gene lost 2 bases, with 17 bases spanning the gap. The CDR3 DNA sequence: TGTGCCAGTTACCGGGACACCGCTACCTACGAGCAGTACTTC. It specifies CASYRDTATYEQYF.

The chain couples TRBV30 to TRBJ1-5; D is perhaps TRBD1 (5 bases). CDR1 GTSNPN and CDR2 SVGIG come from the germline V gene (reference sequence). V was pared by 5 bases and J by 4 bases, with 12 bases between. The CDR3 contains 13 residues. The CDR3 protein is CAWAREPNQPQHF. In nucleotides, the CDR3 is TGTGCCTGGGCCAGGGAACCTAATCAGCCCCAGCATTTT. Supplemented by reference TRBV30 and TRBJ1-5, the full variable domain reads SQTIHQWPATLVQPVGSPLSLECTVEGTSNPNLYWYRQAAGRGLQLLFYSVGIGQISSEVPQNLSASRPQDRQFILSSKKLLLSDSGFYLCAWAREPNQPQHFGDGTRLSIL.

The chain uses TRBV5-6 and TRBJ1-6, with 8 bases matching TRBD1. Germline V gene data show CDR1 as SGHDT and CDR2 as YYEEEE. This CDR3 is built from 16 residues. V was pared by 4 bases and J by 8 bases, with 11 bases of the junction left unmatched. The CDR3 DNA follows: TGTGCCAGCAGCCCATCGGACAGGGTTGTGTATTCACCCCTCCACTTT. Translation: CASSPSDRVVYSPLHF.

This clone was counted a few times. The chain joins TRBV18 to TRBJ1-4; the match to TRBD1 covers 9 bases. The CDR3 is made up of 16 amino acids. Germline loops: CDR1 KGHSH, CDR2 LQKENI. V dropped 4 bases and J dropped 6; count of bases not matched to a gene: 9. The CDR3 loop reads CASSLPPGQGDEKLFF. The CDR3 DNA reads TGTGCCAGCTCACTCCCCCCGGGACAGGGTGATGAAAAACTGTTTTTT.

The chain employs TRBV28 and TRBJ2-6; 9 bases match TRBD1. The germline V gene encodes CDR1 MDHEN and CDR2 SYDVKM. The V segment lost 6 bases and the J segment 4 bases; nucleotides outside the gene matches: 4. The CDR3 has 15 residues. CDR3 DNA: TGTGCCAGCAGACCCGGGACAGGGGGGGCCAACGTCCTGACTTTC. It is translated as CASRPGTGGANVLTF. Full variable domain (rest looked up from reference TRBV28 and TRBJ2-6): DVKVTQSSRYLVKRTGEKVFLECVQDMDHENMFWYRQDPGLGLRLIYFSYDVKMKEKGDIPEGYSVSREKKERFSLILESASTNQTSMYLCASRPGTGGANVLTFGAGSRLTVL.

Turning to this clone: Other DNA variants within this sample encode the same CDR3. The V and J genes are TRBV5-1 and TRBJ2-7, with a tentative D call TRBD1 (7 bases). Trimming took 1 base from V and 5 from J, leaving 10 bases between them. The CDR3 has 13 amino acids. Germline CDR1 is SGHRS and CDR2 is YFSETQ. DNA for the CDR3: TGCGCCAGCAGCTTGCAGGGGGGAAACGAGCAGTACTTC. Translating it yields CASSLQGGNEQYF.